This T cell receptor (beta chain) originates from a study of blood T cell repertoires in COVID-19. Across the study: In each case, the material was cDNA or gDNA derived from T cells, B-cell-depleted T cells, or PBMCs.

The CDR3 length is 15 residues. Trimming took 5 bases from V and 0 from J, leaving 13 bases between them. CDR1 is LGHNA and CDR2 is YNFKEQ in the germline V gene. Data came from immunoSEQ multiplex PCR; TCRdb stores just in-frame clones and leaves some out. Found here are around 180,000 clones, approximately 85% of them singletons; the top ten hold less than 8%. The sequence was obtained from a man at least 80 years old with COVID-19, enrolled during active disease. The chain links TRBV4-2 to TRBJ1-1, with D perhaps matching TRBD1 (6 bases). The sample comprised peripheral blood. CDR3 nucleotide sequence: TGTGCCAGCAGCTCGACAGGCCTGATGAACACTGAAGCTTTCTTT. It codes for CASSSTGLMNTEAFF.